The T cell receptor beta chain under discussion was sequenced for a study of PD-1 blockade in classical Hodgkin lymphoma. This CDR3 has 12 residues. Trimming at V came to 5 bases and at J to 9 bases, leaving 3 bases not matched to a gene. CDR1 SGHAT and CDR2 FQDESV come from the germline V gene (reference sequence). Every patient was affected by relapse after autologous stem cell transplantation, while exposure to brentuximab vedotin was not uniform. Produced via immunoSEQ multiplex PCR; TCRdb's table is partial and in-frame only. The sample has roughly 150,000 clones, approximately 80% seen once. V is TRBV11-1 and J is TRBJ2-3, with 9 bases matching TRBD1. This clonotype was obtained from a human donor with classical Hodgkin lymphoma. The sample here was peripheral blood mononuclear cells (PBMCs), taken before the second cycle of nivolumab. The CDR3 here is CASSLGQGTQYF. The CDR3 DNA reads as TGTGCCAGCAGCCTAGGACAGGGGACGCAGTATTTT.